What follows describes a single T cell receptor (beta chain). Its cognate antigen is unknown. This specimen comes from a study of T cells in Graves' hyperthyroidism and ophthalmopathy. Findings and limits, study-wide: With a median lead of around 6.7 months before onset, the model predicted ophthalmopathy.

The CDR3 regions of TCR beta were amplified from RNA transcripts. A set of HTBI primers served as the primers for a first-round RT-PCR of the TCR CDR3. TCRdb re-derived calls from the multiplex PCR reads in MiXCR, one entry per CDR3 protein. The table lists 620,000 or so distinct CDR3 sequences, approximately 14% of them singletons. CDR1 is SEHNR, CDR2 FQNEAQ, per germline (reference sequence). The J segment lost 7 bases and the V segment lost 7 bases, leaving 7 bases of the junction unmatched. The CDR3 covers 14 residues. The material sequenced was blood. This clonotype was sampled from a woman between 50 and 59 years old with Graves' ophthalmopathy. The chain uses TRBV7-9 and TRBJ2-1; the match to TRBD1 covers 10 bases. The CDR3 nucleotides read TGTGCCAGCAAGACGGGACAGGGGAAGAATGAGCAGTTCTTC. This sequence encodes CASKTGQGKNEQFF. Full variable domain (remainder filled in from reference TRBV7-9 and TRBJ2-1): DTGVSQNPRHKITKRGQNVTFRCDPISEHNRLYWYRQTLGQGPEFLTYFQNEAQLEKSRLLSDRFSAERPKGSFSTLEIQRTEQGDSAMYLCASKTGQGKNEQFFGPGTRLTVL.